These 20 T cell receptor beta chains share one sample of origin, sequenced in a study of CD8 T cells in Susac syndrome. RNA was extracted with the RNeasy kit, and a quantity of about 0.45 to 1 ug was reverse transcribed using random hexamers. TCRdb ran MiXCR on the immunoSEQ multiplex PCR reads and lists one entry per CDR3 protein. In the table there are 350,000 to 550,000 distinct CDR3 sequences, approximately 85% of which are singletons. The specimen was CD8+ T cells from PBMCs. The origin of the receptors is a human donor with multiple sclerosis.

The chain employs TRBV5-1 and TRBJ1-2; 9 nucleotides agree with TRBD1. The CDR3 sequence is 17 residues long. The junction had 12 bases not matched to a gene; V was cut back by 4 bases and J by 2 bases. Germline-derived CDR1 and CDR2 are SGHRS and YFSETQ. Here the CDR3 reads CASSLNSWTGDNYGYTF. CDR3 DNA: TGCGCCAGCAGCCTCAATTCATGGACAGGGGACAACTATGGCTACACCTTC.

The V gene is TRBV6-5, the J gene TRBJ2-1; 12 bases fit TRBD2. Germline CDR1 reads MNHEY; CDR2 reads SVGAGI. After removal of 4 bases from V and 5 bases from J, the junction contained 6 bases not matched to a gene. This CDR3 region has 16 residues. CDR3 protein: CASSFPLAGGNNEQFF. DNA of the CDR3: TGTGCCAGCAGTTTCCCACTAGCGGGGGGTAACAATGAGCAGTTCTTC.

The V and J genes are TRBV4-2 and TRBJ2-3; the D gene is possibly TRBD2 (6 bases). CDR1 is LGHNA, CDR2 YNFKEQ, per germline. CDR3 length: 15 amino acids. The V end was cut by 1 base, the J end by 1 base, with 9 bases between. The CDR3 here is CASSQGASGTDTQYF. The DNA of the CDR3 is TGTGCCAGCAGCCAAGGGGCTAGCGGCACAGATACGCAGTATTTT.

J is TRBJ2-5 and V is TRBV27; D gene unclear. The CDR3 is 16 amino acids. CDR1 and CDR2 (germline): MNHEY, SMNVEV (reference sequence). V lost 5 bases and J lost 0, with 16 bases in between. The CDR3 region is CASSPLYKLDQETQYF. Here the CDR3 DNA reads TGTGCCAGCAGTCCCCTCTATAAACTGGACCAAGAGACCCAGTACTTC.

This clonotype was detected only once. The chain uses TRBV12-3 or TRBV12-4 and TRBJ2-2; D possibly corresponds to TRBD1 (6 bases). V was clipped by 8 bases and J by 6 bases, with 13 bases between them. The CDR3 contains 13 residues. CDR3 nucleotide sequence: TGTGCCAGCGGGTCAGGGGATCCCGGGGAGCTGTTTTTT. It is translated as CASGSGDPGELFF.

V and J are TRBV27 and TRBJ1-1, with D possibly being TRBD1 (6 bases). The CDR3 runs 17 residues. V was cut by 1 base and J by 0 bases, with 15 bases left in between. Germline lookup yields CDR1 MNHEY and CDR2 SMNVEV (reference sequence). CDR3 residues: CASSLLGRGPLNTEAFF. CDR3 bases: TGTGCCAGCAGTTTATTAGGCAGGGGCCCCCTGAACACTGAAGCTTTCTTT.

The V call is TRBV19, the J call TRBJ2-3; 7 bases agree with TRBD2. V was pared by 1 base and J by 3 bases, with 13 bases of the junction left unmatched. CDR1 LNHDA and CDR2 SQIVND come from the germline V gene (reference sequence). The CDR3 runs 18 residues. The CDR3 bases are TGTGCCAGTAGTATAGCCCCAACGGGGCGGGAGACGACAGATACGCAGTATTTT. Amino acids: CASSIAPTGRETTDTQYF.

V usage is TRBV20-1 and J usage is TRBJ2-1, with D possibly matching TRBD2 (6 bases). The germline V gene encodes CDR1 DFQATT and CDR2 SNEGSKA (reference sequence). The CDR3 has 14 residues. V was trimmed by 5 bases and J by 3 bases, leaving 14 bases between them. CDR3: CSAASPGLYNEQFF. Here the CDR3 DNA reads TGCAGTGCTGCGTCCCCGGGACTCTACAATGAGCAGTTCTTC.

The CDR3 bases are TGTGCCAGCGCTTTAGCGGCACAAGAGACCCAGTACTTC. Its protein is CASALAAQETQYF. The chain uses TRBV5-6 and TRBJ2-5; D possibly corresponds to TRBD2 (6 bases). Germline CDR1 and CDR2: SGHDT and YYEEEE. The CDR3 is 13 residues long. V was trimmed by 7 bases and J by 2 bases, leaving 12 bases between them. Looking up the rest from reference TRBV5-6 and TRBJ2-5 gives the full variable domain: DAGVTQSPTHLIKTRGQQVTLRCSPKSGHDTVSWYQQALGQGPQFIFQYYEEEERQRGNFPDRFSGHQFPNYSSELNVNALLLGDSALYLCASALAAQETQYFGPGTRLLVL.

This sequence joins TRBV4-2 and TRBJ2-7; weak D call: TRBD2 (6 bases). V was trimmed by 2 bases and J by 2 bases, leaving 10 bases between them. Germline V CDR1 and CDR2: LGHNA, YNFKEQ. The CDR3 spans 14 residues. CDR3 nucleotide sequence: TGTGCCAGCAGCCAACGACGGGAGCCCTACGAGCAGTACTTC. Encoded protein: CASSQRREPYEQYF.

The J gene is TRBJ2-1, the V gene TRBV27; 7 bases map to TRBD2. CDR1 is MNHEY and CDR2 is SMNVEV in the germline V gene (reference sequence). This CDR3 is 16 amino acids long. V shed 3 bases, J shed 2 bases, and the junction held 7 bases outside the gene matches. CDR3 DNA sequence: TGTGCCAGCAGTTTGATCAGCGGGGTCGCCTACAATGAGCAGTTCTTC. This sequence encodes CASSLISGVAYNEQFF.

This clonotype was observed a few times. This chain joins TRBV2 and TRBJ2-1, with D possibly being TRBD1 or TRBD2 (5 bases each). Germline V gene sequence: CDR1 SNHLY, CDR2 FYNNEI. The CDR3 has 16 residues. The V and J ends lost 5 bases and 2 bases respectively, with 16 bases between them. The CDR3 nucleotides read TGTGCCAGCAGTCCAACTCCTGGGGGTGCCTACAATGAGCAGTTCTTC. It translates to CASSPTPGGAYNEQFF.

This sequence joins TRBV27 and TRBJ2-2; no clear D gene. The CDR3 sequence is 15 residues long. Germline loops: CDR1 MNHEY, CDR2 SMNVEV (reference sequence). V was pared by 3 bases and J by 1 base, with 9 bases between. The CDR3 sequence: CASSLMGLNTGELFF. CDR3 sequence (DNA): TGTGCCAGCAGTTTGATGGGTTTGAACACCGGGGAGCTGTTTTTT.

The V gene is TRBV4-1, the J gene TRBJ1-4; perhaps TRBD1 as D (5 bases). Germline CDR1 reads MGHRA; CDR2 reads YSYEKL. This CDR3 has 13 residues. V shed 4 bases and J shed 7 bases, with 10 bases lying between them. CDR3 DNA sequence: TGCGCCAGCAGCCCCAGGGTGACTGAAAAACTGTTTTTT. Its protein is CASSPRVTEKLFF.

This clonotype was detected only a few times. The chain has TRBV7-3 and TRBJ2-1; D remains unclear. The CDR3 contains 13 residues. Germline loops: CDR1 SGHTA, CDR2 FQGTGA. V dropped 4 bases and J dropped 5 bases, with 9 bases sitting between them. CDR3 in amino acids: CASSSPPDNEQFF. CDR3 in DNA: TGTGCCAGCAGCTCCCCCCCGGACAATGAGCAGTTCTTC. Looking up the rest from reference TRBV7-3 and TRBJ2-1 gives the full variable domain: GAGVSQTPSNKVTEKGKYVELRCDPISGHTALYWYRQSLGQGPEFLIYFQGTGAADDSGLPNDRFFAVRPEGSVSTLKIQRTERGDSAVYLCASSSPPDNEQFFGPGTRLTVL.

For the CDR3, the DNA is TGTGCCAGTAGTATAGGACTAGCGGGAGGCGGTAATGAGCAGTTCTTC. Amino acids: CASSIGLAGGGNEQFF. V and J are TRBV19 and TRBJ2-1; TRBD2 aligns across 13 bases. Unmatched junction bases numbered 4, after V lost 1 base and J lost 7 bases. Looked up from germline, CDR1 is LNHDA and CDR2 is SQIVND (reference sequence). The CDR3 has 16 amino acids.

The rearrangement links TRBV5-4 to TRBJ2-2; D is perhaps TRBD1 or TRBD2 (6 bases each). Per the germline V gene, CDR1 is SGHNT and CDR2 is YYREEE (reference sequence). The CDR3 is 16 residues long. Trimming left V 1 base short and J 3 bases short, with 13 bases between. CDR3 protein: CASSLFPGDYTGELFF. For the CDR3, the DNA is TGTGCCAGCAGCTTGTTTCCAGGGGACTACACCGGGGAGCTGTTTTTT.

This chain links TRBV27 with TRBJ2-7; 9 nucleotides align to TRBD1. This CDR3 spans 13 amino acids. The J segment lost 6 bases and the V segment lost 6 bases, leaving 6 bases of the junction unmatched. Germline CDR1 is MNHEY and CDR2 is SMNVEV (reference sequence). This chain's CDR3 is CASSSGTGSEQYF. CDR3 DNA sequence: TGTGCCAGCAGCTCCGGGACAGGGAGCGAGCAGTACTTC.

The chain is built from TRBV4-1 and TRBJ1-1; TRBD1 matches at 10 bases. This CDR3 has 15 amino acids. Germline V gene sequence: CDR1 MGHRA, CDR2 YSYEKL. V dropped 3 bases and J dropped 3; count of bases not matched to a gene: 4. CDR3 residues: CASSQWTGGDTEAFF. In nucleotides, the CDR3 is TGCGCCAGCAGCCAGTGGACAGGGGGAGACACTGAAGCTTTCTTT.

This chain uses TRBV6-5 with TRBJ1-2; TRBD1 aligns across 11 bases. The V gene's germline CDR1 is MNHEY and CDR2 SVGAGI. CDR3 length: 17 amino acids. The V gene end was trimmed by 4 bases and the J gene end by 1 base; junction bases not matched to a gene: 8. CDR3 sequence: CASSSGQGAQVNYGYTF. CDR3 coding DNA: TGTGCCAGCAGTTCCGGACAGGGGGCGCAGGTTAACTATGGCTACACCTTC.